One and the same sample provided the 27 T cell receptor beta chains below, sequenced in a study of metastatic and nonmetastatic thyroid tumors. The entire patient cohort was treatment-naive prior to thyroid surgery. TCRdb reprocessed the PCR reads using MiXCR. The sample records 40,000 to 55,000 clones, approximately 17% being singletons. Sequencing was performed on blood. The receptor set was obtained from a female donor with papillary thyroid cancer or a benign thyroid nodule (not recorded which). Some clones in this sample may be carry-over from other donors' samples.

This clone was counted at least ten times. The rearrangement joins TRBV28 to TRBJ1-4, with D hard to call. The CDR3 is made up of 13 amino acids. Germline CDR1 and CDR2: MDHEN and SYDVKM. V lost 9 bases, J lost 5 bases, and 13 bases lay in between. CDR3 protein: CASRASSNEKLFF. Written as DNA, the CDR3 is TGTGCCAGTAGGGCTTCCTCGAATGAAAAACTGTTTTTT.

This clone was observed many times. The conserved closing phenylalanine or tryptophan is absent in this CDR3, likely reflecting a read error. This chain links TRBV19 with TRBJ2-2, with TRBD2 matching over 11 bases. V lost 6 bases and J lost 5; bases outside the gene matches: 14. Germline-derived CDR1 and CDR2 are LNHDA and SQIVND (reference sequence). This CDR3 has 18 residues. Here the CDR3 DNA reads TGTGCCAGTAGCCCGGGATTACGGCTAGCGGGAGGTACCGGGGAGCTGTTTTCT. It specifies CASSPGLRLAGGTGELFS.

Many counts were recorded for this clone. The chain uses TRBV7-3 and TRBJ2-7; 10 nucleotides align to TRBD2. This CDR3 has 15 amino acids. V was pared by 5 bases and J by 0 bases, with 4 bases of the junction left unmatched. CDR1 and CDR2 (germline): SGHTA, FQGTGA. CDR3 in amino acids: CASSLGLAASYEQYF. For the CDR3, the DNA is TGTGCCAGCAGCCTCGGACTAGCGGCCTCCTACGAGCAGTACTTC.

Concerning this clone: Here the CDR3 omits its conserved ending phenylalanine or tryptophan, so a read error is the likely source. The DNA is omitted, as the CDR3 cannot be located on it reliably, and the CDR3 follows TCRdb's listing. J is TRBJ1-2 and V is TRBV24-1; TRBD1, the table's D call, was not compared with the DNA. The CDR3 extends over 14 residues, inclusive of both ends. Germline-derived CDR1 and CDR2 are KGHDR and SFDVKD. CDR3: CATSDRQDNYGYTL.

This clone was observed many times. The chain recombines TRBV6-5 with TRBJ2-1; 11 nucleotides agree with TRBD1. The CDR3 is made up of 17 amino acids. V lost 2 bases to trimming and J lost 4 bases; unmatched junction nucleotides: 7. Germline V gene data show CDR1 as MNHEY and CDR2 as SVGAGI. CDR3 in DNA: TGTGCCAGCAGTTACGAGTCCGGGACAGGGGGTTACAATGAGCAGTTCTTC. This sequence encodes CASSYESGTGGYNEQFF.

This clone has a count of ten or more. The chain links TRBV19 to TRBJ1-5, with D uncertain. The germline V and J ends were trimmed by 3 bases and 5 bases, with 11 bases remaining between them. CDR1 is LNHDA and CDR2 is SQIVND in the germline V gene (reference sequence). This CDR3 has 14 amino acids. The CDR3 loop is CASSMEEADQPQHF. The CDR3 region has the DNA TGTGCCAGTAGTATGGAGGAAGCTGATCAGCCCCAGCATTTT.

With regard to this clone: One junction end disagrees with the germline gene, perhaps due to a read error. The CDR3 nucleotides are TGCGCCAGCAGATGGAGCCTGCCCTCCTACGAGCAGTACTTC. This sequence encodes CASRWSLPSYEQYF. V is TRBV6-1 and J is TRBJ2-7; D is unresolved. The CDR3 spans 14 residues. Germline CDR1 reads MNHNS; CDR2 reads SASEGT.

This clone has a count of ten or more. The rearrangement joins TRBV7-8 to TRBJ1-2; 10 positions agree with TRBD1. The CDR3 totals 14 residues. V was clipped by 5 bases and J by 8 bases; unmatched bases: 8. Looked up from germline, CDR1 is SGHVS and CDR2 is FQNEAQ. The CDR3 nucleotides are TGTGCCAGCAGCGGTGGGACAGGGGAGGACGGCTACACCTTC. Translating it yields CASSGGTGEDGYTF. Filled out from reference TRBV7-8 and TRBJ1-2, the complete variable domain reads GAGVSQSPRYKVAKRGQDVALRCDPISGHVSLFWYQQALGQGPEFLTYFQNEAQLDKSGLPSDRFFAERPEGSVSTLKIQRTQQEDSAVYLCASSGGTGEDGYTFGSGTRLTVV.

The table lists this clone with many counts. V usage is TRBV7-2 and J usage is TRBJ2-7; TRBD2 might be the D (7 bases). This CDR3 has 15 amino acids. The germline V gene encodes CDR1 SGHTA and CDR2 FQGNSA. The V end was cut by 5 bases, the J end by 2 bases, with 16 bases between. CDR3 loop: CASSHTGTTTYEQYF. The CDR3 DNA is TGTGCCAGCAGCCATACAGGGACTACAACCTACGAGCAGTACTTC. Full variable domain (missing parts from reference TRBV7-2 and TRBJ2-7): GAGVSQSPSNKVTEKGKDVELRCDPISGHTALYWYRQSLGQGLEFLIYFQGNSAPDKSGLPSDRFSAERTGGSVSTLTIQRTQQEDSAVYLCASSHTGTTTYEQYFGPGTRLTVT.

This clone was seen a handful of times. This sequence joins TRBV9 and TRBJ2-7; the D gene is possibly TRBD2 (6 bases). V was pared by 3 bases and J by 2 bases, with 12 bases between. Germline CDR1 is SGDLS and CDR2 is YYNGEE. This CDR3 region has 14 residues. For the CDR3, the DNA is TGTGCCAGCAGCGCTTGGGGGGAGCCCTACGAGCAGTACTTC. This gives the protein CASSAWGEPYEQYF.

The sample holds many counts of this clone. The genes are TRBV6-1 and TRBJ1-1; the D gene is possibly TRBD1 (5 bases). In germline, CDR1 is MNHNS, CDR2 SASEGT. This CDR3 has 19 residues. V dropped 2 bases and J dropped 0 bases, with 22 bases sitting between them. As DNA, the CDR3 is TGTGCCAGCAGTGAATGGATTATGTCGACAGAGAATTTGAACACTGAAGCTTTCTTT. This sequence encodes CASSEWIMSTENLNTEAFF.

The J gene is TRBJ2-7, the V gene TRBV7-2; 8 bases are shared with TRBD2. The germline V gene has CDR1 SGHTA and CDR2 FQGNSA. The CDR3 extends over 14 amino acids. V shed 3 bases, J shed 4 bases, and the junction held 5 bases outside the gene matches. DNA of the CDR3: TGTGCCAGCAGCTTGGGCGGGGGGTTATACGAGCAGTACTTC. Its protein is CASSLGGGLYEQYF.

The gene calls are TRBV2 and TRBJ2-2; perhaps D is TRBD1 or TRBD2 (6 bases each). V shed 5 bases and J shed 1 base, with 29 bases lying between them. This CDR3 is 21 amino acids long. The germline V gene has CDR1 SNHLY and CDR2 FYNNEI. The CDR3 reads CASSKVGGSGFGTLNTGELFF. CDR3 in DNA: TGTGCCAGCAGTAAAGTCGGGGGATCCGGTTTCGGGACATTGAACACCGGGGAGCTGTTTTTT.

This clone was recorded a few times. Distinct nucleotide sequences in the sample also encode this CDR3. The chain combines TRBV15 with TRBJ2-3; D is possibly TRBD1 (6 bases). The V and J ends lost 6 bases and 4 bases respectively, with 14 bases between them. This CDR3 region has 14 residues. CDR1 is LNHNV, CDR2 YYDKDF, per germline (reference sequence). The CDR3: CATRGQRAADTQYF. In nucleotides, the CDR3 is TGTGCCACCAGAGGACAGAGGGCAGCAGATACGCAGTATTTT.

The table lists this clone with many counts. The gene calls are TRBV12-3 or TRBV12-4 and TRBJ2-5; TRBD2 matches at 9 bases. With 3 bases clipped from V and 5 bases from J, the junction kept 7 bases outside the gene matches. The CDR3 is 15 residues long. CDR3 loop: CASSFLGTSWETQYF. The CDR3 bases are TGTGCCAGCAGTTTCCTCGGGACTAGCTGGGAGACCCAGTACTTC.

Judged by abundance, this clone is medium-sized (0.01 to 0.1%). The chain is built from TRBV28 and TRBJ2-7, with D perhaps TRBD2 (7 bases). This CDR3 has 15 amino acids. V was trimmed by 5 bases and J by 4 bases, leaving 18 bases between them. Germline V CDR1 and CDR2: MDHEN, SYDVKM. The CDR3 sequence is CASSLRRGAFYEQYF. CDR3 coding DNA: TGTGCCAGCAGTCTCCGACGGGGGGCCTTTTACGAGCAGTACTTC. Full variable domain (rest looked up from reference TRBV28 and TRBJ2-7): DVKVTQSSRYLVKRTGEKVFLECVQDMDHENMFWYRQDPGLGLRLIYFSYDVKMKEKGDIPEGYSVSREKKERFSLILESASTNQTSMYLCASSLRRGAFYEQYFGPGTRLTVT.

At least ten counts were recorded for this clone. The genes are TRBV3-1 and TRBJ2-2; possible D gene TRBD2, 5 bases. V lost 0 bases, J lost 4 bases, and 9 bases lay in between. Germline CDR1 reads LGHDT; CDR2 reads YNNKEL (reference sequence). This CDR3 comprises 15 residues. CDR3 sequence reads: CASSQDSAGTGELFF. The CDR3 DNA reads TGTGCCAGCAGCCAAGATAGTGCGGGCACCGGGGAGCTGTTTTTT.

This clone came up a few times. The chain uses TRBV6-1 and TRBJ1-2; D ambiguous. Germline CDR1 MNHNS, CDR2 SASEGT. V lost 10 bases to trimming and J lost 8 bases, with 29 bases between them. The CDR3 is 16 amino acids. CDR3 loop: CANTDWGTRDLKGYTF. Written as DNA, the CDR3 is TGTGCCAACACCGACTGGGGTACTCGCGACCTTAAGGGCTACACCTTC.

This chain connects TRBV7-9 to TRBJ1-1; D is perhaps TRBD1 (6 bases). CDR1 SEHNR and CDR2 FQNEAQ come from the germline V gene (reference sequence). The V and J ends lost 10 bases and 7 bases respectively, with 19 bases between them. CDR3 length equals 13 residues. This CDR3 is CATNLRRGNEAFF. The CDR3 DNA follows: TGTGCCACCAATCTGAGGAGGGGGAATGAAGCTTTCTTT.

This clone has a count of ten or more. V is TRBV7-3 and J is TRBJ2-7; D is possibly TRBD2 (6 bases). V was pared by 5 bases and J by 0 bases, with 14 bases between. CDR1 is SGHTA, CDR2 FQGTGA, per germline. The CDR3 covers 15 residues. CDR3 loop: CASSPQAGSSYEQYF. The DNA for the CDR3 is TGTGCCAGCAGCCCACAAGCGGGTAGCTCCTACGAGCAGTACTTC.

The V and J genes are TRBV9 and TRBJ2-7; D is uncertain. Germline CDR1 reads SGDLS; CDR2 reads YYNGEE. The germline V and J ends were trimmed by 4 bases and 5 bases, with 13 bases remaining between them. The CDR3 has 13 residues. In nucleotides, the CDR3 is TGTGCCAGCAGCCAATTCCCCGGCCACGAGCAGTACTTC. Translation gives CASSQFPGHEQYF.

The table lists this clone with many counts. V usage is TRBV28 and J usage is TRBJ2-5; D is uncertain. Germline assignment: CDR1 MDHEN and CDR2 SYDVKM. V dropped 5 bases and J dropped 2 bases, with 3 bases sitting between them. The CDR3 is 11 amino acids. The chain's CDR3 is CASSRQETQYF. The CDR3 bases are TGTGCCAGCAGTCGACAAGAGACCCAGTACTTC.

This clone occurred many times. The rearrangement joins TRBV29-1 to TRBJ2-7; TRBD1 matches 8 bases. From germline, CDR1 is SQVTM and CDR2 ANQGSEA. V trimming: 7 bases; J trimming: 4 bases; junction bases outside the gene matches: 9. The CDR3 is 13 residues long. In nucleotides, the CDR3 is TGCAGCGCCTCCGGACAGGGCCTATACGAGCAGTACTTC. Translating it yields CSASGQGLYEQYF.

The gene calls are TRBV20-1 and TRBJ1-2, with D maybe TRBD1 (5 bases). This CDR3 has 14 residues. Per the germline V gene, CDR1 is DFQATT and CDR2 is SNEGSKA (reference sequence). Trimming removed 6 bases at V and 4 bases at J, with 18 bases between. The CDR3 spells CSAEGTLLGYGYTF. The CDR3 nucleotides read TGCAGTGCCGAGGGGACTCTCCTGGGCTATGGCTACACCTTC.

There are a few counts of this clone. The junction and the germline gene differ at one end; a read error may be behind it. CDR3 nucleotides: TGCGCCAGCAGCTATGGACAGGGGTACAACATTCAGTGCTTC. It translates to CASSYGQGYNIQCF. This rearrangement joins TRBV5-1 to TRBJ2-4, with 9 bases that match TRBD1. CDR3 length equals 14 residues. The germline gives CDR1 SGHRS, CDR2 YFSETQ. Combining the CDR3 with reference TRBV5-1 and TRBJ2-4 gives the whole variable domain KAGVTQTPRYLIKTRGQQVTLSCSPISGHRSVSWYQQTPGQGLQFLFEYFSETQRNKGNFPGRFSGRQFSNSRSEMNVSTLELGDSALYLCASSYGQGYNIQCFGAGTRLSVL.

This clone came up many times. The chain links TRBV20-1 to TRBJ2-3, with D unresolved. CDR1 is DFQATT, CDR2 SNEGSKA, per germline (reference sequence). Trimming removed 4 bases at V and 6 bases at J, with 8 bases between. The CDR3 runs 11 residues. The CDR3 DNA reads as TGCAGTGCTATAAAGGTGGATACGCAGTATTTT. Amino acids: CSAIKVDTQYF.

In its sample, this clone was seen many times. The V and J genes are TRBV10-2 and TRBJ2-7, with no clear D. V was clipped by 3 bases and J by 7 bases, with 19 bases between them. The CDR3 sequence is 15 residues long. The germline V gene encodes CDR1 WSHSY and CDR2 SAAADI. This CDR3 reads CASSDWVTISREQYF. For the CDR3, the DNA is TGCGCCAGCAGTGACTGGGTGACGATATCGAGGGAGCAGTACTTC.